The 9 T cell receptor beta chains listed next were all sequenced from one sample in a study of response to subunit inactivated influenza vaccine. MiXCR was run by TCRdb on the RT-PCR reads, yielding one entry per CDR3 protein. This table has 170,000 or so distinct CDR3 sequences, around 10% appearing once. The specimen was CD8+ T cells sorted from PBMCs, collected roughly 24 months after vaccination. The source is a man between 50 and 69 years old who received an inactivated influenza vaccine.

V and J are TRBV2 and TRBJ2-1, with 9 bases fitting TRBD2. This CDR3 region has 13 residues. CDR1 and CDR2 from the germline V gene are SNHLY and FYNNEI. V lost 4 bases to trimming and J lost 7 bases; unmatched junction nucleotides: 2. CDR3 sequence reads: CASSVLAGNEQFF. CDR3 nucleotide sequence: TGTGCCAGCAGTGTCCTAGCGGGGAATGAGCAGTTCTTC. The variable domain in full, with the rest retrieved from reference TRBV2 and TRBJ2-1, is EPEVTQTPSHQVTQMGQEVILRCVPISNHLYFYWYRQILGQKVEFLVSFYNNEISEKSEIFDDQFSVERPDGSNFTLKIRSTKLEDSAMYFCASSVLAGNEQFFGPGTRLTVL.

CDR3 nucleotide sequence: TGCAGCGTTGAATTAACTAGCGGGAGTGGGTTCTACGAGCAGTACTTC. Translation: CSVELTSGSGFYEQYF. This sequence joins TRBV29-1 and TRBJ2-7, with 11 bases identical to TRBD2. Trimming at V came to 2 bases and at J to 3 bases, leaving 9 bases not matched to a gene. CDR1 is SQVTM, CDR2 ANQGSEA, per germline. CDR3 length equals 16 residues.

This clonotype was counted at least ten times. This sequence joins TRBV6-2 or TRBV6-3 and TRBJ2-2; no firm D call. CDR3 length: 14 residues. The V end was cut by 6 bases, the J end by 1 base, with 9 bases between. Germline CDR1 and CDR2: MNHEY and SVGEGT. Here the CDR3 reads CASSPGRNTGELFF. CDR3 nucleotides: TGTGCCAGCAGCCCCGGACGGAACACCGGGGAGCTGTTTTTT.

This clonotype appeared a few times. The chain recombines TRBV10-3 with TRBJ2-7; 11 positions agree with TRBD2. Per germline, CDR1 ENHRY and CDR2 SYGVKD. The CDR3 runs to 18 residues. Losses at the gene ends were 0 bases for V and 3 bases for J; bases not matched to a gene: 10. The CDR3 DNA reads as TGTGCCATCAGTGAGTCGACCAAACTAGCGGGAGTAGTCTACGAGCAGTACTTC. Translating it yields CAISESTKLAGVVYEQYF.

The chain couples TRBV2 to TRBJ1-4; maybe TRBD1 (5 bases). The CDR3 extends over 14 amino acids. The V gene's germline CDR1 is SNHLY and CDR2 FYNNEI. The germline V and J ends were trimmed by 6 bases and 5 bases, with 13 bases remaining between them. CDR3 nucleotides: TGTGCCAGCAGAGTCGGGACCCCCAATGAAAAACTGTTTTTT. Translated: CASRVGTPNEKLFF.

This clonotype was observed a handful of times. This chain uses TRBV4-2 with TRBJ2-7, with D unclear. Germline CDR1 reads LGHNA; CDR2 reads YNFKEQ. Between the trimmed V and J ends, which lost 1 base and 3 bases, there was a span of 13 bases. The CDR3 runs 15 residues. This CDR3 is CASSQAPGRSYEQYF. CDR3 coding DNA: TGTGCCAGCAGCCAAGCCCCCGGCCGAAGCTACGAGCAGTACTTC.

Only a few counts were recorded for this clonotype. The chain is built from TRBV7-6 and TRBJ2-1; D remains ambiguous. Between the trimmed V and J ends, which lost 3 bases and 2 bases, there was a span of 5 bases. The germline gives CDR1 SGHVS, CDR2 FNYEAQ. The length of the CDR3 is 13 residues. The CDR3 bases are TGTGCCAGCAGCTTCCGGACCTACAATGAGCAGTTCTTC. Its translation: CASSFRTYNEQFF.

This clonotype was detected a few times. V and J are TRBV29-1 and TRBJ2-7; D is perhaps TRBD1 (6 bases). The CDR3 runs 14 residues. Germline loops: CDR1 SQVTM, CDR2 ANQGSEA. V dropped 1 base and J dropped 2 bases, with 12 bases sitting between them. CDR3: CSVEGGPEAYEQYF. The CDR3 DNA reads as TGCAGCGTTGAAGGGGGGCCGGAAGCCTACGAGCAGTACTTC.

The chain links TRBV12-3 or TRBV12-4 to TRBJ2-7; the match to TRBD1 covers 10 bases. Trimming removed 4 bases from V and 5 bases from J; junction bases left unmatched: 11. The CDR3 contains 16 residues. The CDR3 loop is CASSSLSLTGGHEQYF. In DNA form, the CDR3 reads TGTGCCAGCAGTTCACTATCCCTGACAGGGGGCCACGAGCAGTACTTC.